Listed below are T cell receptor beta chains from one sample, sequenced in a study of CD8 T cells in Susac syndrome. A single record per CDR3 protein comes from TCRdb applying MiXCR to the immunoSEQ multiplex PCR reads. The sample has about 240,000 distinct CDR3 sequences; 90% to 96% are singletons. The sample was CD4+ T cells from PBMCs. The receptors were gathered from a human donor with Susac syndrome. Both conserved end residues are part of each CDR3. A D gene is named only where the DNA matches it firmly. Not every row has a clone size; where given, it reads once, few, many or a size class.

cdr3_length	v_call	j_call	d_call	clone_size	cdr3_nt	cdr3_aa
11	TRBV4-1	TRBJ2-7	.	.	TGCGCCAGCAGCCGTAAATTAGAGCAGTACTTC	CASSRKLEQYF
12	TRBV20-1	TRBJ1-1	.	.	TGCAGTGCGAGGAGGGGGATCACTGAAGCTTTCTTT	CSARRGITEAFF
11	TRBV28	TRBJ2-1	.	once	TGTGCCAGCCATACCGCAATTGAGCAGTTCTTC	CASHTAIEQFF
14	TRBV11-3	TRBJ1-2	.	once	TGTGCCAGCAGCTTAGAGGCCCAGGGCGATGGCTACACCTTC	CASSLEAQGDGYTF
16	TRBV4-1	TRBJ2-7	.	.	TGCGCCAGCAGCCAAGACCGTCAGGGGATCCCCTACGAGCAGTACTTC	CASSQDRQGIPYEQYF
13	TRBV20-1	TRBJ2-3	TRBD2	.	TGCAGCGGGGCCGTTGCGGGGGCAGATACGCAGTATTTT	CSGAVAGADTQYF
13	TRBV29-1	TRBJ2-7	.	.	TGCAGCGTTGCCAGCTCCAGCTCCTACGAGCAGTACTTC	CSVASSSSYEQYF
12	TRBV7-9	TRBJ2-5	TRBD1	.	TGTGCCAGCAGCCGGAGGGGCAGGGGGCTGAACTTC	CASSRRGRGLNF
13	TRBV27	TRBJ2-5	.	.	TGTGCCAGCAGTCCACACCGCGGTACAGTCGAGTACTTC	CASSPHRGTVEYF
13	TRBV3-1	TRBJ1-1	.	.	TGTGCCAGCAGCCAAGAATGGCAGGGTGAAGCTTTCTTT	CASSQEWQGEAFF
14	TRBV10-3	TRBJ2-1	TRBD2	.	TGTGCCACCGCCAGACTAGCGGGCTACAATGAGCAGTTCTTC	CATARLAGYNEQFF
14	TRBV29-1	TRBJ1-5	.	once	TGCAGCGTTGGGGGCAGGGAGGACAATCAGCCCCAGCATTTT	CSVGGREDNQPQHF
15	TRBV5-4	TRBJ2-5	TRBD2	once	TGTGCCAGCAGACCGAAGCGGGAGGGCCAAGAGACCCAGTACTTC	CASRPKREGQETQYF
16	TRBV27	TRBJ2-1	.	.	TGTGCCAGCAGTTTACGAACTAGGGCCCGGGGCAATGAGCAGTTCTTC	CASSLRTRARGNEQFF
16	TRBV18	TRBJ2-2	.	once	TGTGCCAGCTCACTGATGGGGTCCGGCGGGCCCGGGGAGCTGTTTTTT	CASSLMGSGGPGELFF
14	TRBV20-1	TRBJ1-5	.	.	TGCAGTGCTTTTTCTGGGGTAAGCAATCAGCCCCAGCATTTT	CSAFSGVSNQPQHF
18	TRBV6-1	TRBJ2-4	TRBD2	.	TGTGCCAGCAGAACCCGAGCGGGATGGTTTACCGGCAAAAACATTCAGTACTTC	CASRTRAGWFTGKNIQYF
15	TRBV27	TRBJ2-6	.	.	TGTGCCAGCGCGAATGGGGGCTCTGGGGCCAACGTCCTGACTTTC	CASANGGSGANVLTF
13	TRBV3-1	TRBJ2-1	.	once	TGTGCCAGCAGCCAACCGGGAGACAATGAGCAGTTCTTC	CASSQPGDNEQFF
13	TRBV12-3/TRBV12-4	TRBJ1-4	TRBD1	.	TGTGCCAGCAGACCGCAGGGGGCTGAAAAACTGTTTTTT	CASRPQGAEKLFF
15	TRBV19	TRBJ2-7	TRBD1	.	TGTGCCAGTCGCCGGACAGGGCCGAGCTCCTACGAGCAGTACTTC	CASRRTGPSSYEQYF
13	TRBV20-1	TRBJ1-5	.	.	TGCAGTGCTAGAGGGACAGACAATCAGCCCCAGCATTTT	CSARGTDNQPQHF
15	TRBV3-1	TRBJ2-5	TRBD2	once	TGTGCCAGCAGCCAAGGGCTAGCGGAGCAAGAGACCCAGTACTTC	CASSQGLAEQETQYF
12	TRBV19	TRBJ2-1	.	.	TGTGCCAGTAGTACAAGGGGGGAGTGGCAGTTCTTC	CASSTRGEWQFF
14	TRBV27	TRBJ2-7	TRBD2	.	TGTGCCAGCAGTCGTAGCGGGGGACTTTACGAGCAGTACTTC	CASSRSGGLYEQYF
13	TRBV29-1	TRBJ2-3	.	few	TGCAGCGTTGAGGTGGGGGCCACAGATACGCAGTATTTT	CSVEVGATDTQYF
15	TRBV14	TRBJ2-5	.	.	TGTGCCAGCAGCCAAGCGGCAGGGATTCGGGAGACCCAGTACTTC	CASSQAAGIRETQYF
16	TRBV15	TRBJ2-4	.	.	TGTGCCACCAGCAGATCGGTGGGCAGGGCCAAAAACATTCAGTACTTC	CATSRSVGRAKNIQYF
14	TRBV30	TRBJ1-4	.	.	TGTGCCTGGGGGAGGGGACCAACTAATGAAAAACTGTTTTTT	CAWGRGPTNEKLFF
11	TRBV25-1	TRBJ2-5	.	.	TGTGCCAGCAGTGAGCTAGAGACCCAGTACTTC	CASSELETQYF
13	TRBV24-1	TRBJ2-7	TRBD1	.	TGTGCCACCAGTGACATACAGGGGGGTGAGCAGTACTTC	CATSDIQGGEQYF
16	TRBV11-3	TRBJ2-3	.	once	TGTGCCAGCAGCCGGGACTCGAGGCTACGCACAGATACGCAGTATTTT	CASSRDSRLRTDTQYF
14	TRBV6-5	TRBJ2-3	.	.	TGTGCCAGCCAAAGGGGGATAGCCTCAGATACGCAGTATTTT	CASQRGIASDTQYF
14	TRBV20-1	TRBJ2-3	.	.	TGCAGTGCCATCAAGGACCGAGCGCCAGATACGCAGTATTTT	CSAIKDRAPDTQYF
15	TRBV3-1	TRBJ2-5	.	.	TGTGCCAGCAGTTATACATGGACAGCTCAAGAGACCCAGTACTTC	CASSYTWTAQETQYF
12	TRBV6-2/TRBV6-3	TRBJ2-3	.	.	TGTGCCAGCAGTTACTTATGGGATACGCAGTATTTT	CASSYLWDTQYF
14	TRBV12-3/TRBV12-4	TRBJ2-1	.	.	TGTGCCAGCAGCCTCCGGGACCACCACGATGAGCAGTTCTTC	CASSLRDHHDEQFF
13	TRBV29-1	TRBJ2-1	.	.	TGCAGCGGAGACAGGAGCTCCTACAATGAGCAGTTCTTC	CSGDRSSYNEQFF
12	TRBV29-1	TRBJ1-5	.	.	TGCAGCCCTCGTGGATCAGGGCAGCCCCAGCATTTT	CSPRGSGQPQHF
12	TRBV3-1	TRBJ2-5	.	.	TGTGCCAGCAGCCGCCAGATGGAGACCCAGTACTTC	CASSRQMETQYF
15	TRBV6-5	TRBJ2-5	TRBD1	.	TGTGCCAGCAGTTACTTCGGGGTCAGGGGGGAGACCCAGTACTTC	CASSYFGVRGETQYF
12	TRBV28	TRBJ1-5	.	once	TGTGCCAGCAGGTTCAGAGGACAGCCCCAGCATTTT	CASRFRGQPQHF
17	TRBV29-1	TRBJ2-2	.	.	TGCAGCGTTGGGGGCTATATAGACAGACCGAACACCGGGGAGCTGTTTTTT	CSVGGYIDRPNTGELFF
14	TRBV9	TRBJ2-7	TRBD2	.	TGTGCCAGCAGCGTTAACTTGGGAGGGGACGAGCAGTACTTC	CASSVNLGGDEQYF
15	TRBV12-3/TRBV12-4	TRBJ2-1	TRBD2	.	TGTGCCAGCAGTCCGTTAGCGGGACCCGTTTATGAGCAGTTCTTC	CASSPLAGPVYEQFF
14	TRBV20-1	TRBJ1-1	.	.	TGCAGTGCTAGAGATCCTAGACAGTACACTGAAGCTTTCTTT	CSARDPRQYTEAFF